This TCR beta chain is from a study of blood T cell repertoires in COVID-19. Study background: COVID-19 samples, acute and convalescent, were from the United States, Italy and Spain. T cells, B-cell-depleted T cells, or PBMCs provided the cDNA or gDNA that served as material.

Germline-derived CDR1 and CDR2 are MNHEY and SMNVEV (reference sequence). The CDR3 runs to 15 residues. Trimming removed 4 bases from V and 5 bases from J; junction bases left unmatched: 3. In the original workflow: The assay estimated nucleated cells by amplifying reference gene primers. Profiled with immunoSEQ multiplex PCR; TCRdb holds only in-frame clones, not every one. V, J and clone size reflect that table, while D and trimming were determined from the DNA. The data show 100,000 or so clones, roughly 80% seen once. Sequencing was performed on peripheral blood. The clonotype comes from a woman in her sixties or seventies with acute or convalescent COVID-19. The chain uses TRBV27 and TRBJ2-1; TRBD2 aligns across 12 bases. CDR3 residues: CASSSRTSGNNEQFF. The CDR3 DNA is TGTGCCAGCAGTTCGCGGACTAGCGGGAACAATGAGCAGTTCTTC.